One sample yielded the 23 T cell receptor beta chains listed below, sequenced in a study of shared clonotypes between healthy human individuals. The repertoire was sequenced with immunoSEQ multiplex PCR; TCRdb's copy has only in-frame clones and lacks some. The repertoire consists of around 240,000 clones, with approximately 65% occurring once and the leading ten covering 11%. The sequencing sample was made of memory CD4+ T cells sorted from blood. Sample subset: CD45RA-negative fraction. Receptors were obtained from a man aged 25 to 40 in good health.

V is TRBV29-1 and J is TRBJ2-1; a weak D match, TRBD2 (7 bases). V lost 4 bases, J lost 2 bases, and 12 bases lay in between. Per germline, CDR1 SQVTM and CDR2 ANQGSEA. This CDR3 is built from 14 residues. CDR3 nucleotide sequence: TGCAGCGTTGTAGGGGGAGGGACCTACAATGAGCAGTTCTTC. Amino acids: CSVVGGGTYNEQFF.

The J gene is TRBJ2-1, the V gene TRBV7-6; 14 bases map to TRBD2. The length of the CDR3 is 19 residues. V lost 8 bases and J lost 4; bases outside the gene matches: 16. CDR1 is SGHVS, CDR2 FNYEAQ, per germline. The CDR3, as DNA: TGTGCCAGCTTATCACAGGGATGGACTAGCGGGAGGTATTACAATGAGCAGTTCTTC. Its protein is CASLSQGWTSGRYYNEQFF.

This chain connects TRBV18 to TRBJ2-2; the D is unclear. Trimming took off 0 bases at V and 9 bases at J, with 5 bases between the two ends. This CDR3 spans 12 amino acids. Looked up from germline, CDR1 is KGHSH and CDR2 is LQKENI. The DNA for the CDR3 is TGTGCCAGCTCACCACCGGAGAGGGAGCTGTTTTTT. Its translation is CASSPPERELFF.

The chain is built from TRBV11-2 and TRBJ2-7; TRBD2 agrees at 10 bases. V lost 5 bases and J lost 2; bases outside the gene matches: 3. This CDR3 contains 14 residues. CDR1 is SGHAT and CDR2 is FQNNGV in the germline V gene. CDR3 bases: TGTGCCAGCAGCCTCGGACTAGCGGCCTACGAGCAGTACTTC. The encoded protein is CASSLGLAAYEQYF.

This clone has just a few counts. This rearrangement joins TRBV7-6 to TRBJ1-5; no firm D call. The V gene's germline CDR1 is SGHVS and CDR2 FNYEAQ. This CDR3 has 14 amino acids. Trimming removed 1 base from V and 5 bases from J, with 9 bases in between. The CDR3 region has the DNA TGTGCCAGCAGCTTAGGCGGGTGGGATCAGCCCCAGCATTTT. It is translated as CASSLGGWDQPQHF.

This clone was detected a few times. The rearrangement links TRBV4-1 to TRBJ1-1; weak D call: TRBD1 (5 bases). The CDR3 sequence is 13 residues long. The germline gives CDR1 MGHRA, CDR2 YSYEKL. The V end lost 7 bases, the J end lost 3 bases, and 12 bases lay between the germline ends. CDR3 nucleotide sequence: TGCGCCAGCAACACTTTGGGGGACACTGAAGCTTTCTTT. It codes for CASNTLGDTEAFF.

The CDR3 DNA reads TGTGCCAGCAGTTTATCTTTTAGAAGTGACAATGAGCAGTTCTTC. It encodes CASSLSFRSDNEQFF. The rearrangement links TRBV27 to TRBJ2-1; no clear D gene. The CDR3 runs to 15 residues. V lost 0 bases and J lost 5, with 11 bases in between. The V gene's germline CDR1 is MNHEY and CDR2 SMNVEV (reference sequence).

This sequence joins TRBV6-5 and TRBJ2-3; D call uncertain. Trimming removed 5 bases at V and 0 bases at J, with 9 bases between. Per germline, CDR1 MNHEY and CDR2 SVGAGI. CDR3 length equals 14 residues. For the CDR3, the DNA is TGTGCCAGCAGTCGCCTAGGGAGCACAGATACGCAGTATTTT. Its protein is CASSRLGSTDTQYF.

This clone was found a few times. The chain is built from TRBV4-1 and TRBJ1-4; D is unresolved. This CDR3 spans 16 amino acids. Trimming pared 2 bases from V and 8 bases from J, leaving 18 bases between. Germline assignment: CDR1 MGHRA and CDR2 YSYEKL. This CDR3 is CASSQTEERSREKLFF. The CDR3 bases are TGCGCCAGCAGCCAAACCGAAGAAAGAAGTCGAGAAAAACTGTTTTTT.

The table lists this clone with many counts. The chain employs TRBV7-8 and TRBJ1-1; unclear D gene. This CDR3 contains 13 residues. Trimming pared 4 bases from V and 1 base from J, leaving 7 bases between. Germline CDR1 SGHVS, CDR2 FQNEAQ. The CDR3 here is CASSSQPNTEAFF. Written as DNA, the CDR3 is TGTGCCAGCAGCTCCCAGCCGAACACTGAAGCTTTCTTT.

The V and J genes are TRBV30 and TRBJ2-7; no firm D call. V was cut by 1 base and J by 3 bases, with 16 bases left in between. Germline CDR1 and CDR2: GTSNPN and SVGIG (reference sequence). CDR3 size: 15 residues. The CDR3 region is CAWSALPAGIYEQYF. The CDR3 bases are TGTGCCTGGAGTGCCCTCCCGGCAGGAATCTACGAGCAGTACTTC.

V usage is TRBV7-9 and J usage is TRBJ1-5; no clear D gene. The CDR3 runs to 15 residues. CDR1 and CDR2 from the germline V gene are SEHNR and FQNEAQ (reference sequence). Deletions cut 1 base from V and 0 bases from J, with 7 bases between. CDR3 bases: TGTGCCAGCAGCTTAGAGGGAAATAGCAATCAGCCCCAGCATTTT. This gives the protein CASSLEGNSNQPQHF.

V gene TRBV5-7 combines with J gene TRBJ2-7, with D possibly TRBD1 on 5 matching bases. TRBV5-7 counts as an open reading frame of uncertain function. This CDR3 spans 15 amino acids. With 4 bases removed from V and 3 bases from J, the gap between germline ends came to 17 bases. The CDR3 loop is CASSLYRTRVYEQYF. In DNA form, the CDR3 reads TGTGCCAGCAGCCTGTACAGGACCCGAGTCTACGAGCAGTACTTC.

The chain couples TRBV15 to TRBJ2-6, with unresolved D. The V end was cut by 4 bases, the J end by 0 bases, with 7 bases between. Germline V CDR1 and CDR2: LNHNV, YYDKDF (reference sequence). The CDR3 runs 15 residues. The CDR3 is CATSNRRSGANVLTF. For the CDR3, the DNA is TGTGCCACCAGCAATAGACGCTCTGGGGCCAACGTCCTGACTTTC. The full variable domain, completed using reference TRBV15 and TRBJ2-6, is DAMVIQNPRYQVTQFGKPVTLSCSQTLNHNVMYWYQQKSSQAPKLLFHYYDKDFNNEADTPDNFQSRRPNTSFCFLDIRSPGLGDTAMYLCATSNRRSGANVLTFGAGSRLTVL.

V usage is TRBV2 and J usage is TRBJ2-7; no reliable D call. Between the trimmed V and J ends, which lost 6 bases and 9 bases, there was a span of 12 bases. CDR3 size: 11 residues. Germline assignment: CDR1 SNHLY and CDR2 FYNNEI. The CDR3 region has the DNA TGTGCCAGCAGAGACCCGGTCGGGCAGTACTTC. This encodes CASRDPVGQYF.

The rearrangement links TRBV18 to TRBJ2-1; TRBD1 agrees at 8 bases. This CDR3 is built from 13 residues. V lost 6 bases, J lost 8 bases, and 6 bases stayed unmatched. Germline CDR1 reads KGHSH; CDR2 reads LQKENI. This CDR3 is CASSGQGMDEQFF. CDR3 DNA sequence: TGTGCCAGCTCCGGACAGGGAATGGATGAGCAGTTCTTC.

This clone was observed a handful of times. The chain carries TRBV5-6 and TRBJ1-2; 12 bases fit TRBD1. Trimming took 2 bases from V and 7 from J; bases not matched to a gene: 6. The CDR3 is 15 amino acids. Germline CDR1 reads SGHDT; CDR2 reads YYEEEE. The CDR3 DNA is TGTGCCAGCAGCTTCCTCGGGACAGGGGGCGGTGGCTACACCTTC. It translates to CASSFLGTGGGGYTF.

This clone was counted only a few times. The V call is TRBV10-1, the J call TRBJ2-3; D is possibly TRBD2 (6 bases). Germline CDR1 reads WNHNN; CDR2 reads SYGVQD (reference sequence). V dropped 3 bases and J dropped 0 bases, with 10 bases sitting between them. The CDR3 totals 15 residues. The CDR3 spells CASSDERASTDTQYF. The DNA of the CDR3 is TGCGCCAGCAGTGACGAGCGGGCAAGCACAGATACGCAGTATTTT.

The V gene is TRBV4-3, the J gene TRBJ2-6; D is ambiguous. This CDR3 has 18 residues. The ends were cut back, 0 bases at V and 2 bases at J, with 14 bases in the middle. Germline-derived CDR1 and CDR2 are LGHNA and YSLEER. CDR3 DNA sequence: TGCGCCAGCAGCCAAGAGCAACCTCAGGCGCCTGGGGCCAACGTCCTGACTTTC. Its protein is CASSQEQPQAPGANVLTF.

The chain links TRBV14 to TRBJ1-1; D unclear. This CDR3 has 13 residues. In germline, CDR1 is SGHDN, CDR2 FVKESK. Trimming left V 4 bases short and J 8 bases short, with 14 bases between. The CDR3 spells CASSPRRRAEAFF. CDR3 nucleotide sequence: TGTGCCAGCAGCCCAAGACGACGAGCCGAAGCTTTCTTT.

This clone was seen a handful of times. The chain employs TRBV6-5 and TRBJ1-5; no definite D call. The V and J ends lost 5 bases and 3 bases respectively, with 5 bases between them. This CDR3 has 12 residues. Germline CDR1 MNHEY, CDR2 SVGAGI. CDR3 region: CASSTFNQPQHF. The CDR3 DNA is TGTGCCAGCAGTACGTTCAATCAGCCCCAGCATTTT.

The chain combines TRBV10-3 with TRBJ2-1, with 11 bases identical to TRBD2. Trimming removed 6 bases from V and 8 bases from J; junction bases left unmatched: 9. This CDR3 is built from 15 residues. Germline V lookup: CDR1 ENHRY, CDR2 SYGVKD. The CDR3 coding sequence is TGTGCCATCAGGCAACAACTAGCGGGAGTTCATGAGCAGTTCTTC. Its protein product is CAIRQQLAGVHEQFF.

J is TRBJ2-1 and V is TRBV7-8; no definite D call. Per germline, CDR1 SGHVS and CDR2 FQNEAQ. Trimming took 1 base from V and 7 from J, leaving 11 bases between them. This CDR3 comprises 14 residues. The CDR3 protein is CASSLELGRNEQFF. In nucleotides, the CDR3 is TGTGCCAGCAGCTTAGAGCTCGGCAGGAATGAGCAGTTCTTC.